The present entry profiles one T cell receptor beta chain with its context. The sample holds many counts of this clonotype. The specificity of this receptor is unknown. No much larger clone exists at a distance of one base, and base qualities are not known. For repertoire sequencing, the TCR beta CDR3 regions were amplified from RNA transcripts. The first round was an RT-PCR using HTBI primers with the Qiagen OneStep RT-PCR kit, and this first round was followed by a second-round multiplex PCR, then size selection and purification. Libraries were sequenced paired-end with 100 bp reads on an Illumina HiSeq2000. The published analysis was carried out like this. SOAPnuke was used to process the reads, throwing out any read that had adapters, had uncalled bases, had a mean Phred below 15, or lacked an exact constant-primer or identifier match. COPE v1.2.5 was used to merge the high-quality paired reads. Unique nucleotide sequences were defined as clonotypes and aligned to IMGT TRB V, D and J references using MiTCR v1.1. The analysis was limited to V-J combinations with a frequency above 0.0001, which together covered about 99% of repertoires. For each V-J combination, a TCR clonal expansion and chaos score was defined as the ratio of F50 clonal expansion to chaos observed in the TCRdist matrix. Welch's t-statistics and random forest were used to narrow the features down to over ten V-J combinations, which were then fed into a naive Bayes classifier. The Morisita-Horn index was used to measure how similar the thyroid and blood repertoires were. In TCRdb, the public reads were trimmed at Q25 with fastp and aligned with MiXCR, with productive beta chains retained. Rows with one shared CDR3 protein collapse into an entry with the most common genes and DNA. Clone size and V and J calls follow TCRdb, not the original study. This sample is represented by approximately 700,000 distinct CDR3 sequences; about two fifths of them were singletons. About 3.3% of the sample is taken by the ten largest.

This sample was taken from a study of Graves' ophthalmopathy and Graves' hyperthyroidism (dated by TCRdb to the late 2010s). In the study overall: Peripheral blood was collected before any treatment was given, at the time of initial diagnosis. Following sample collection, hyperthyroidism patients were given methimazole at a starting dose of 30 mg daily, and ophthalmopathy patients were given high-dose intravenous methylprednisolone. To explore V-J signatures that separate ophthalmopathy from hyperthyroidism, a discovery set of about 96 patients was enrolled, consisting of about 43 with ophthalmopathy and under 65 with stable hyperthyroidism. In total, some 130 blood samples were TCR-sequenced: approximately 42 ophthalmopathy, some 75 hyperthyroidism and 17 hyperthyroidism-to-ophthalmopathy patients. An independent validation cohort was composed of about 20 hyperthyroidism patients and roughly 16 patients who later progressed from hyperthyroidism to ophthalmopathy. In more than five hyperthyroidism patients, the T-cell repertoires found in thyroid tissue were compared with those found in blood. The study used TCR beta repertoire signatures to distinguish Graves' ophthalmopathy from Graves' hyperthyroidism and to predict progression to ophthalmopathy.

V sheds 3 bases and J sheds 9 bases, leaving 11 bases between their ends. In the germline V gene (reference sequence), CDR1 corresponds to SEHNR and CDR2 to FQNEAQ. The CDR3 measures 12 amino acids from cysteine to phenylalanine. The kept DNA is CDR3 alone, 36 bases in frame from the first base. Beyond this particular receptor, the publication reports: Ophthalmopathy was separated from stable hyperthyroidism by the 13-signature model with 87.88% sensitivity and 81.08% specificity in cross-validation and with 80%/75% in the test set. No statistical method was used to predetermine the sample size, and group allocation was not hidden from the investigators. Among expanded thyroid clonotypes with frequency above 0.001, most also showed up in blood, which suggests that blood repertoires may reflect the thyroid immune response. In validation, the model predicted ophthalmopathy progression with about 71% sensitivity and about 77% specificity; roughly eleven predicted patients were CT-confirmed with GO in a median of about 6.2 months.

The ophthalmopathy patients had moderately to severely active disease, with a Clinical Activity Score of 3 or higher, a NOSPECS grade of 4 or higher, and a disease duration of less than 3 months. Patients with other autoimmune diseases, uncontrolled infections, pregnancy or lactation were excluded from the study. Diagnosis relied on clinical symptoms, serum thyroxine, TRAb, thyroid ultrasound and orbital computed tomography. PBMCs were isolated from 7.5 to 10 ml of fresh peripheral blood by Ficoll-Paque density gradient centrifugation. Total RNA was extracted with Trizol reagent and quality-checked on an Agilent 2100 Bioanalyzer.

The V gene is TRBV7-9 and the J gene is TRBJ1-2, with TRBD1 tentatively as D gene (5 bases match). The sequencing input was peripheral blood. The receptor was isolated from an adult man with Graves' ophthalmopathy. The DNA reads TGTGCCAGCAGCTTGGGGGGTCAAAGCTACACCTTC. It encodes CASSLGGQSYTF.